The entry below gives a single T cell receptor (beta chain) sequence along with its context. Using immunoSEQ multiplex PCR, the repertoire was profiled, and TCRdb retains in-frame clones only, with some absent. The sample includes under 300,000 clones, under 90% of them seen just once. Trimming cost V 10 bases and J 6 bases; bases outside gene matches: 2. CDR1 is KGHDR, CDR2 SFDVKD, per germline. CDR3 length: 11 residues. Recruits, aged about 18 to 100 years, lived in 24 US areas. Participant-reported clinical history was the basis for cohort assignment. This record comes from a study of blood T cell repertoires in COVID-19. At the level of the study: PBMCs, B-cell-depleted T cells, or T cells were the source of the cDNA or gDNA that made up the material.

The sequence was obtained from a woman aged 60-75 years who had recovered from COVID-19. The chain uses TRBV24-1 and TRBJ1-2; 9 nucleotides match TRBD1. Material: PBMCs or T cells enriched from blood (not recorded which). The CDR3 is CATRTGDGYTF. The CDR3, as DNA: TGTGCCACACGGACAGGGGATGGCTACACCTTC.